The sequence of this T cell receptor beta chain was determined in a study of radiation and T cells in renal cell carcinoma. Time point described: blood 4 weeks post-SBRT, at nephrectomy. Described treatment: 15 Gy SBRT to primary tumor, nephrectomy 4 weeks later. After SBRT, blood was collected at 2 and 4 weeks, plus baseline. For this clone: The target antigen is unknown. The sample carries other DNA sequences with the same CDR3.

Germline V gives CDR1 SGHTA, CDR2 FQGNSA. The CDR3 is 15 amino acids. With V trimmed by 1 base and J by 1 base, 2 bases remained unmatched. General study results and limits: From baseline, blood top tumor clonotypes peaked at 2 weeks post-radiation. Pretreatment tumor biopsies were lacking, so baseline clonotypes are unknown.

Sequenced by immunoSEQ multiplex PCR; TCRdb stores in-frame clones only, minus some. The sample includes 97,000 or so clones, roughly 84% seen only once; the top ten take approximately 7.8%. This clonotype originated in a man aged 60-69 years with renal cell carcinoma. The sequences come from blood, collected from a patient whose treatment included radiotherapy and nephrectomy. The chain has TRBV7-2 and TRBJ2-3, with 7 bases that match TRBD2. The CDR3, as DNA: TGTGCCAGCAGCTTAGAGGGGAGGGGCACAGATACGCAGTATTTT. It is translated as CASSLEGRGTDTQYF.